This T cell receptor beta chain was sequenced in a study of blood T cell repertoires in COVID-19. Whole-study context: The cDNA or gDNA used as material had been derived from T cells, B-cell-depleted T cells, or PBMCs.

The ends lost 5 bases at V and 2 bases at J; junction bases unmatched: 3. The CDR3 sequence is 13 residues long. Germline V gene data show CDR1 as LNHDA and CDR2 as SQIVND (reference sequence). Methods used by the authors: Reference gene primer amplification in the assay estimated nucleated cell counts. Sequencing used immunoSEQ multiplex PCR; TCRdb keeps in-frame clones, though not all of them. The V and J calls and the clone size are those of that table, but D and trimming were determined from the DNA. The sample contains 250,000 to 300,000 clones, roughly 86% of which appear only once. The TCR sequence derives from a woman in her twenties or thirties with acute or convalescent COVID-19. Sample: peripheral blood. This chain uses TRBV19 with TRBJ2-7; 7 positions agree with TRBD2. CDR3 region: CASSSGLAYEQYF. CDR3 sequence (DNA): TGTGCCAGTAGTTCCGGACTAGCCTACGAGCAGTACTTC.